This T cell receptor (beta chain) was recorded in a study of T cell changes during pregnancy in multiple sclerosis. Sequencing used immunoSEQ multiplex PCR; TCRdb keeps in-frame clones, though not all of them. The sample shows 70,000 to 80,000 clones, approximately 94% of them seen only once. CDR1 and CDR2 from the germline V gene are SGHTA and FQGNSA. The CDR3 covers 12 residues. Deletions cut 4 bases from V and 3 bases from J, with 7 bases between. This clonotype originated in a female donor with multiple sclerosis, enrolled in a pregnancy study. The gene calls are TRBV7-2 and TRBJ2-7, with a weak D call TRBD1 (5 bases). Sample: peripheral blood, taken in the third trimester of pregnancy. CDR3 DNA sequence: TGTGCCAGCAGCTCAGGGTACTACGAGCAGTACTTC. It is translated as CASSSGYYEQYF.